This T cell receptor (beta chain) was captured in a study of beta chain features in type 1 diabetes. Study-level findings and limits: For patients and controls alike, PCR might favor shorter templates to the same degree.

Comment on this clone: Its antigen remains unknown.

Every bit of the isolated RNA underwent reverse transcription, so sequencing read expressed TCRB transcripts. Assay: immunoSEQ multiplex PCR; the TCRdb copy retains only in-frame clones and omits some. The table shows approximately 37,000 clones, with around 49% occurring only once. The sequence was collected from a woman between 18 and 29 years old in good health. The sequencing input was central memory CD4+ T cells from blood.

DNA of the CDR3: TGTGCCAGCAGCTTGGTGGGGGACAGGGGGTCGACCGGGGAGCTGTTTTTT. It specifies CASSLVGDRGSTGELFF. The rearrangement joins TRBV5-6 to TRBJ2-2, with 11 positions matching TRBD1. V was pared by 0 bases and J by 5 bases, with 6 bases of the junction left unmatched. This CDR3 has 17 amino acids. Germline lookup yields CDR1 SGHDT and CDR2 YYEEEE.